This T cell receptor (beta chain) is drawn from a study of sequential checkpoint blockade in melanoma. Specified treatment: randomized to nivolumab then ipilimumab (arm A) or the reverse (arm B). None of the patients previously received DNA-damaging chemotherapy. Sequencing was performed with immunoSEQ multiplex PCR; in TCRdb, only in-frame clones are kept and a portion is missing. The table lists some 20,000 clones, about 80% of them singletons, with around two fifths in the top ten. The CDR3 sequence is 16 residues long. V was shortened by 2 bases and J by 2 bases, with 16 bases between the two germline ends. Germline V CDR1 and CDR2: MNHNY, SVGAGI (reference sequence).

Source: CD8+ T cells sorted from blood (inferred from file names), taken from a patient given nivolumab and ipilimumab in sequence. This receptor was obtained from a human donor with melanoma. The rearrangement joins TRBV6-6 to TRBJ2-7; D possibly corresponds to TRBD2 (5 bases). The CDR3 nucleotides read TGTGCCAGCAGTTACGGGCCGAGGGAAATAACCTACGAGCAGTACTTC. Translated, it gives CASSYGPREITYEQYF.